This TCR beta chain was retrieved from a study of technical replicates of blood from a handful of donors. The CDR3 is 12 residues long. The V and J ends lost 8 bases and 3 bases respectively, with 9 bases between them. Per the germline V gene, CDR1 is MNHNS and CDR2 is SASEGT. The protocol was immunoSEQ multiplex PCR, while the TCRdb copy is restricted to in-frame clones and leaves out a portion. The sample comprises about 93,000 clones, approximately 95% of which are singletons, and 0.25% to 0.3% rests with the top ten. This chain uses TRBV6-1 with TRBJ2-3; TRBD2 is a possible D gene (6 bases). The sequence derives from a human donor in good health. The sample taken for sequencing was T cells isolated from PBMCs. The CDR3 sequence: CASEEGTDTQYF. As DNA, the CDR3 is TGTGCCAGCGAGGAGGGGACAGATACGCAGTATTTT.